This record concerns one T cell receptor beta chain sequence. Its cognate antigen has yet to be identified. This sample was included in a study of monozygotic twins with inflammatory bowel disease (dated by TCRdb to about 2019). As for the study more broadly: In total, approximately 28 monozygotic twin pairs made up the full study: 19 Danish pairs, all IBD-discordant, plus nine German pairs, of which four were IBD-concordant and five were IBD-discordant. Each individual had, on average, about 151 000 unique TCRalpha sequences and 181 000 unique TCRbeta sequences available for analysis. Within discordant pairs, disease-associated traits were sought mainly by comparing IBD patients with their genetically identical healthy co-twins.

Measured from the cysteine to the phenylalanine, the CDR3 is 15 residues long. DNA was not recorded. Via the germline V gene (reference sequence), CDR1 is DFQATT and CDR2 SNEGSKA. From each donor, an approximately 2.4 ml peripheral blood sample was drawn into PAXgene tubes and stored at -80 degrees C. Without any T cell sorting, total RNA was extracted from whole blood using the PAXgene blood miRNA kit on an automated QIAcube. Peripheral blood from monozygotic twin pairs concordant or discordant for inflammatory bowel disease was subjected to deep TCRalpha and TCRbeta repertoire profiling with unique molecular barcoding. Smoking habits were recorded for all twin pairs, and each individual was classified as a current, former or never smoker. Library method: 5' RACE. Each TCR library was prepared from about 3.5 ug of total RNA. For each sample, cDNA synthesis was carried out in eight separate reactions using SMARTScribe reverse transcriptase. During cDNA synthesis, template switching was used to introduce unique molecular identifiers that contained a 6-nucleotide sample barcode. Two nested PCRs of about 15 and 9 cycles amplified the TCRalpha and TCRbeta cDNA, and bead purification followed each PCR. Before amplification, the cDNA was treated with uracil DNA-glycosylase and purified using the QIAquick PCR purification kit. The second PCR added Illumina TruSeq-compatible adapters along with sample-specific barcodes. Library quality and concentration were assessed using TapeStation and Qubit, and approximately 5 ng of each library was pooled. Sequencing of pooled libraries was carried out on an Illumina HiSeq2500 single-index Rapid Run using 2 x 100 bp reads and custom sequencing primers. On the authors' methods: UMI-based consensus assembly with MiGEC version 1.2.6 was used to correct PCR and sequencing errors. MiXCR version 2.1.1 was used to carry out V(D)J alignment, clonotype assembly and CDR3 extraction. To normalise gene usage, clonotype sharing and MAIT/NKT TCR abundance, the top 1000, 10 000 and 20 000 clonotypes in each sample were analysed. Diversity was computed as the inverse Simpson index with the vegan R package after downsampling to 27 000 UMIs. Paired Mann-Whitney U tests were applied to discordant twin pairs, and Benjamini-Hochberg correction was used for multiple testing. With the reads reprocessed by TCRdb, a single entry stands for each CDR3 protein sequence and no DNA is reported. TCRdb assigned the V and J calls; the authors' analysis was not used. The sample table on file contains about 350,000 distinct CDR3 sequences. In total, the top ten clones hold 2% to 2.5% of the sample.

Results and caveats for the whole study, not just this receptor: Compared with healthy twins, IBD patients shared fewer clonotypes with other individuals, and the difference was most pronounced in patients with signs of disease activity. Because patients received different immunosuppressive treatments, the repertoires may have picked up extra background noise and variability between individuals. A decrease in TCRbeta repertoire diversity, as measured by inverse Simpson index, was observed in IBD patients compared with their healthy co-twins. No single strong signal or clonotype linked to IBD turned up in the results, so the idea that one exists was not supported. The analysis was unable to tell apart different T cell subtypes. Repertoire similarity did not differ between concordant and discordant twins, which could be due to limited statistical power.

The clonotype was recovered from a human donor with ulcerative colitis or Crohn's disease, or a healthy co-twin of an affected twin (not recorded which). The rearrangement joined TRBV20-1 to TRBJ2-1; TCRdb designates TRBD2, a call that cannot be tested without DNA. The source material was blood. The CDR3 protein sequence reads: CSARGEREGLNEQFF.